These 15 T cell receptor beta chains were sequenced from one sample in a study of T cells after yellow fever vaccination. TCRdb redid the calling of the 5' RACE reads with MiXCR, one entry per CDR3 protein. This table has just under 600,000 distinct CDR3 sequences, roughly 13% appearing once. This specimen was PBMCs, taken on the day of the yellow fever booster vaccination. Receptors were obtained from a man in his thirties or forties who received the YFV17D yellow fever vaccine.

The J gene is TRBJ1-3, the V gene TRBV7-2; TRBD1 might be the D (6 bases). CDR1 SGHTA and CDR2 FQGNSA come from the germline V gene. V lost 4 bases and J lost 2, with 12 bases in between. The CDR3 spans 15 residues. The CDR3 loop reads CASSYSGVPGNTIYF. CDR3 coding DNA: TGTGCCAGCAGCTATTCAGGGGTGCCTGGAAACACCATATATTTT.

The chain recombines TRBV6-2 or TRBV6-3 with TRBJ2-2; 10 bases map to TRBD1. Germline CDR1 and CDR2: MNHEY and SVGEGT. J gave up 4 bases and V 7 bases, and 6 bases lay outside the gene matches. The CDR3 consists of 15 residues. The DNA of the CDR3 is TGTGCCAGCAACTCGGGACAGGGGTTCACCGGGGAGCTGTTTTTT. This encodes CASNSGQGFTGELFF.

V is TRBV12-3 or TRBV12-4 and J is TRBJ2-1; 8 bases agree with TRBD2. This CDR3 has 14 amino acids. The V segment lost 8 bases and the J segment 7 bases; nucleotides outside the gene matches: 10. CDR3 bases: TGTGCCAGCCTCCGGACTAGCTTAGGGAATGAGCAGTTCTTC. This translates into CASLRTSLGNEQFF.

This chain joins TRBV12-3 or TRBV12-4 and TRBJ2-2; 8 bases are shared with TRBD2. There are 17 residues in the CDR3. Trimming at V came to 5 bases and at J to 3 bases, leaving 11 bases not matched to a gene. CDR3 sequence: CASSPNRLARDTGELFF. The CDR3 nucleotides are TGTGCCAGCAGTCCAAACAGACTAGCGAGGGACACCGGGGAGCTGTTTTTT.

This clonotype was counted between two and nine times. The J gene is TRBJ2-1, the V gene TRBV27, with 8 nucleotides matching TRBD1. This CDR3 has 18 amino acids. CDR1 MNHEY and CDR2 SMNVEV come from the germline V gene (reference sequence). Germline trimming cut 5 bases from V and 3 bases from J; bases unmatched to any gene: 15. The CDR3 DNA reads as TGTGCCAGCAGTCCCCCAACCTCCGGGACAGGTTACTACAATGAGCAGTTCTTC. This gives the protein CASSPPTSGTGYYNEQFF.

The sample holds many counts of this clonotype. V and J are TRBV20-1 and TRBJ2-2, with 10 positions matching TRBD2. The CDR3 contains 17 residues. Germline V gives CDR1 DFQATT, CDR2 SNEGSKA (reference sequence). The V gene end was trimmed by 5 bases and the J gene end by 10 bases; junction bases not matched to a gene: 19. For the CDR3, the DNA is TGCAGTGCTTTGCCGGAGAGGGGAGCGGGAGGGGCGGCGGAGCTGTTTTTT. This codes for CSALPERGAGGAAELFF.

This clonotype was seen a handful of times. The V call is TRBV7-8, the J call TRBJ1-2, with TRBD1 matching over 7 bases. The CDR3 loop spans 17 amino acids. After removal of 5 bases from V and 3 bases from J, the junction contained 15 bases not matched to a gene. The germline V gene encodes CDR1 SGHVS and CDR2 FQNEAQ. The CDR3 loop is CASSAWPGQSRHYGYTF. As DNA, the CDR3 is TGTGCCAGCAGCGCCTGGCCGGGACAGTCTAGACACTATGGCTACACCTTC.

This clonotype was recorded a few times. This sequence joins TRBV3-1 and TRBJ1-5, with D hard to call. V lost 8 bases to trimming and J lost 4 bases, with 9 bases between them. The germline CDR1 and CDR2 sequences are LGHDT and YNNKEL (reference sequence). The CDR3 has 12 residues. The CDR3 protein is CASSAYNQPQHF. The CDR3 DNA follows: TGTGCCAGCTCAGCGTATAATCAGCCCCAGCATTTT.

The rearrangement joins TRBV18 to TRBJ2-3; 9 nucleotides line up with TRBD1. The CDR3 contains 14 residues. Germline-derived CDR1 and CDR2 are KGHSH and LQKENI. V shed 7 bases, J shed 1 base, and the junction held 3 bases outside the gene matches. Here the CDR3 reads CASWRDRGTDTQYF. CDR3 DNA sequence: TGTGCCAGCTGGCGGGACAGGGGCACAGATACGCAGTATTTT.

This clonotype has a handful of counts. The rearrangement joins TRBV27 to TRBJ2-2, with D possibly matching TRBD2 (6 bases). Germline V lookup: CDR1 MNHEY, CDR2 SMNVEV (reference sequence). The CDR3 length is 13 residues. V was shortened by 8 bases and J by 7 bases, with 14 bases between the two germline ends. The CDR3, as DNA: TGTGCCAGCGGGAGGCGCGTTAACGGGGAGCTGTTTTTT. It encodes CASGRRVNGELFF.

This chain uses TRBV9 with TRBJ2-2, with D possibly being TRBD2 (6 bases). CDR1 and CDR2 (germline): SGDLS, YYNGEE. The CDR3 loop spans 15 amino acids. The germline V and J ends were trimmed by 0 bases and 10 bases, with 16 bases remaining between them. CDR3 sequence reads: CASSVGSLAPVELFF. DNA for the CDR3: TGTGCCAGCAGCGTAGGGTCCCTAGCGCCCGTGGAGCTGTTTTTT.

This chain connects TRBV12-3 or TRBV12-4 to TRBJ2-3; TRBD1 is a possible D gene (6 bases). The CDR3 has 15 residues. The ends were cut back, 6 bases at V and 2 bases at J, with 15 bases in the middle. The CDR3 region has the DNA TGTGCCAGCAGACGAGGGACATCAGACACAGATACGCAGTATTTT. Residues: CASRRGTSDTDTQYF.

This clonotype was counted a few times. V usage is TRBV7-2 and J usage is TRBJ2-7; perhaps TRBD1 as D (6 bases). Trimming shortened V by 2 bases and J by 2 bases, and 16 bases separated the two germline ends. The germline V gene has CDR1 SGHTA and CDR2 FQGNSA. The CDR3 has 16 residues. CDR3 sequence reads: CASSLTVGTFPYEQYF. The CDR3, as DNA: TGTGCCAGCAGCTTAACCGTCGGGACATTCCCCTACGAGCAGTACTTC.

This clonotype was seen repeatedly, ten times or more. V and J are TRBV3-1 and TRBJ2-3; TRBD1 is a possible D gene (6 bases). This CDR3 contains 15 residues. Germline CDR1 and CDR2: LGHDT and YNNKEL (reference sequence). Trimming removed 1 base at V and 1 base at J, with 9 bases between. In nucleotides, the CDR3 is TGTGCCAGCAGCCAAGTGGGGGCTGGCACAGATACGCAGTATTTT. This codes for CASSQVGAGTDTQYF.

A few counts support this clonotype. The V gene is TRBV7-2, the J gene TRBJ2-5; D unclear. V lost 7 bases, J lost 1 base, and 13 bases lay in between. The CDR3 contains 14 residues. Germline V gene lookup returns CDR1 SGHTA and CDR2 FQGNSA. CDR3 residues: CASTLALVQETQYF. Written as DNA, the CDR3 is TGTGCCAGCACCCTCGCTTTGGTCCAAGAGACCCAGTACTTC. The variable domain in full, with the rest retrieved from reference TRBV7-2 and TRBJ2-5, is GAGVSQSPSNKVTEKGKDVELRCDPISGHTALYWYRQSLGQGLEFLIYFQGNSAPDKSGLPSDRFSAERTGGSVSTLTIQRTQQEDSAVYLCASTLALVQETQYFGPGTRLLVL.